Presented here are 26 T cell receptor beta chains from one specimen sequenced in a study of cytomegalovirus exposure and HLA in healthy donors. The PCR contained 60 Vbeta and 13 Jbeta primers. Clones were read by immunoSEQ multiplex PCR, and TCRdb kept only the in-frame ones, dropping some. Here the sample spans about 160,000 clones, about 71% being singletons. Sequenced material: PBMCs. These receptors originate from a woman aged 30 to 39 in good health and CMV-seronegative.

The chain's CDR3 is CAISESRTPGGPNNEQFF. CDR3 coding DNA: TGTGCCATCAGTGAGTCGAGGACACCCGGGGGGCCGAACAATGAGCAGTTCTTC. The chain carries TRBV10-3 and TRBJ2-1, with a weak D call TRBD2 (7 bases). CDR1 is ENHRY, CDR2 SYGVKD, per germline. Trimming removed 0 bases from V and 5 bases from J, with 20 bases in between. CDR3 size: 18 residues.

The V and J genes are TRBV2 and TRBJ1-2; 10 bases fit TRBD1. From germline, CDR1 is SNHLY and CDR2 FYNNEI. This CDR3 is 14 amino acids long. V lost 7 bases and J lost 5; bases outside the gene matches: 7. The CDR3 nucleotides read TGTGCCAGCATTGACCGGGACAGGGGTTATGGCTACACCTTC. As protein: CASIDRDRGYGYTF.

This CDR3 is CSVEFGSGGSYEQYF. Written as DNA, the CDR3 is TGCAGCGTTGAATTTGGTAGCGGGGGGTCCTACGAGCAGTACTTC. The rearrangement links TRBV29-1 to TRBJ2-7; 10 positions match TRBD2. V lost 2 bases to trimming and J lost 1 base; unmatched junction nucleotides: 5. The germline V gene has CDR1 SQVTM and CDR2 ANQGSEA. CDR3 length: 15 amino acids.

The gene calls are TRBV20-1 and TRBJ2-1, with D tentatively TRBD2 (6 bases). The CDR3 spans 11 residues. V was pared by 6 bases and J by 6 bases, with 9 bases between. Germline CDR1 and CDR2: DFQATT and SNEGSKA (reference sequence). CDR3 sequence reads: CSAPGVNEQFF. The CDR3 nucleotides read TGCAGTGCACCGGGAGTCAATGAGCAGTTCTTC.

The chain is built from TRBV18 and TRBJ1-1, with unresolved D. The CDR3 has 16 residues. The germline CDR1 and CDR2 sequences are KGHSH and LQKENI. The V gene lost 1 base and the J gene lost 0 bases, with 12 bases spanning the gap. The DNA for the CDR3 is TGTGCCAGCTCACCACTCAGCGGATTCATGAACACTGAAGCTTTCTTT. Translation gives CASSPLSGFMNTEAFF. Combining the CDR3 with reference TRBV18 and TRBJ1-1 gives the whole variable domain NAGVMQNPRHLVRRRGQEARLRCSPMKGHSHVYWYRQLPEEGLKFMVYLQKENIIDESGMPKERFSAEFPKEGPSILRIQQVVRGDSAAYFCASSPLSGFMNTEAFFGQGTRLTVV.

The V call is TRBV5-5, the J call TRBJ2-1, with a weak D call TRBD1 (6 bases). The length of the CDR3 is 14 residues. Germline V lookup: CDR1 SGHKS, CDR2 YYEKEE (reference sequence). Trimming shortened V by 4 bases and J by 5 bases, and 13 bases separated the two germline ends. The DNA of the CDR3 is TGTGCCAGCAGCCCCACGGGACAACACAATGAGCAGTTCTTC. Residues: CASSPTGQHNEQFF.

The genes are TRBV10-1 and TRBJ2-2; D possibly corresponds to TRBD2 (5 bases). CDR1 and CDR2 from the germline V gene are WNHNN and SYGVQD (reference sequence). V was cut by 2 bases and J by 5 bases, with 15 bases left in between. The CDR3 is 16 residues long. The CDR3 sequence: CASSEILAGGTGELFF. The CDR3 nucleotides read TGCGCCAGCAGTGAGATTCTAGCAGGCGGAACCGGGGAGCTGTTTTTT.

On this clone itself: A junction boundary mismatches the germline segment, possibly from a read error. The chain combines TRBV7-7 with TRBJ2-3; 8 nucleotides agree with TRBD2. From germline, CDR1 is SSHAT and CDR2 FNYEAQ (reference sequence). The CDR3 consists of 14 residues. The CDR3 DNA follows: TGTGCTAGCAGCTTAGGCCTAGCGGGAGATACGCAGTATTTT. It translates to CASSLGLAGDTQYF.

The rearrangement uses TRBV15 and TRBJ1-4, with 7 positions matching TRBD1. This CDR3 is built from 16 residues. V lost 3 bases to trimming and J lost 4 bases; unmatched junction nucleotides: 8. Germline CDR1 LNHNV, CDR2 YYDKDF (reference sequence). CDR3 sequence: CATSSYRTGGNEKLFF. Written as DNA, the CDR3 is TGTGCCACCAGCAGTTACAGGACAGGTGGTAATGAAAAACTGTTTTTT.

This chain connects TRBV11-2 to TRBJ2-3, with TRBD2 identical over 16 bases. Germline-derived CDR1 and CDR2 are SGHAT and FQNNGV. V dropped 4 bases and J dropped 0; count of bases not matched to a gene: 7. This CDR3 is 19 amino acids long. The CDR3 is CASSSIMGLAGGSTDTQYF. The CDR3 DNA reads as TGTGCCAGCAGCTCAATAATGGGACTAGCGGGGGGGAGCACAGATACGCAGTATTTT.

The V and J genes are TRBV9 and TRBJ1-1; D possibly corresponds to TRBD1 (6 bases). The length of the CDR3 is 13 residues. Trimming removed 4 bases from V and 7 bases from J, with 14 bases in between. Germline lookup yields CDR1 SGDLS and CDR2 YYNGEE. The CDR3 coding sequence is TGTGCCAGCAGCACCCCAGGACAGAATGAAGCTTTCTTT. It is translated as CASSTPGQNEAFF.

This chain joins TRBV5-1 and TRBJ1-2; D remains unclear. The germline V gene encodes CDR1 SGHRS and CDR2 YFSETQ. The V end lost 0 bases, the J end lost 4 bases, and 13 bases lay between the germline ends. CDR3 length: 15 residues. The CDR3 nucleotides are TGCGCCAGCAGCTTGGACCCGACCAGACTCTATGGCTACACCTTC. This gives the protein CASSLDPTRLYGYTF.

J is TRBJ2-7 and V is TRBV5-4; D is possibly TRBD2 (5 bases). From germline, CDR1 is SGHNT and CDR2 YYREEE (reference sequence). This CDR3 spans 15 amino acids. V lost 1 base to trimming and J lost 7 bases, with 18 bases between them. The CDR3 DNA follows: TGTGCCAGCAGCTTGTGGACCCTAGCCGAGGGAGAGCAGTACTTC. Its protein is CASSLWTLAEGEQYF.

The table lists this clone with a count of one. The V call is TRBV4-3, the J call TRBJ2-2, with a weak D call TRBD2 (5 bases). The germline V gene has CDR1 LGHNA and CDR2 YSLEER. The CDR3 sequence is 13 residues long. Trimming removed 1 base at V and 5 bases at J, with 5 bases between. CDR3 DNA: TGCGCCAGCAGCCAAGGAGGGACCGGGGAGCTGTTTTTT. Protein sequence: CASSQGGTGELFF.

The chain uses TRBV2 and TRBJ1-4, with D perhaps TRBD1 (5 bases). The germline V gene has CDR1 SNHLY and CDR2 FYNNEI. Trimming cost V 7 bases and J 2 bases, with 11 bases left between them. The CDR3 runs 14 residues. CDR3 sequence (DNA): TGTGCCAGCAAAGGGGATTTGACTAATGAAAAACTGTTTTTT. It codes for CASKGDLTNEKLFF.

This clone was detected only a few times. The CDR3 reads CASSHTWTSGIGETQYF. The CDR3 DNA follows: TGCGCCAGCAGCCATACTTGGACTAGCGGAATAGGCGAGACCCAGTACTTC. The rearrangement links TRBV5-1 to TRBJ2-5, with 10 positions matching TRBD2. CDR1 SGHRS and CDR2 YFSETQ come from the germline V gene. The CDR3 is 17 amino acids. Trimming cost V 4 bases and J 5 bases; bases outside gene matches: 14.

V gene TRBV7-6 combines with J gene TRBJ2-1; the match to TRBD2 covers 8 bases. This CDR3 is built from 17 residues. The germline V gene has CDR1 SGHVS and CDR2 FNYEAQ. With V trimmed by 5 bases and J by 7 bases, 16 bases remained unmatched. The CDR3 coding sequence is TGTGCCAGCAGCCGACGGGAGGGACTACTGTTAGAGAATGAGCAGTTCTTC. Its protein is CASSRREGLLLENEQFF.

The V call is TRBV5-4, the J call TRBJ1-1; TRBD1 agrees at 7 bases. CDR1 SGHNT and CDR2 YYREEE come from the germline V gene (reference sequence). J lost 2 bases, V lost 2 bases, and 6 bases had no gene match. This CDR3 spans 15 amino acids. The CDR3 DNA follows: TGTGCCAGCAGCTTCAAGACAGGGAGCAACACTGAAGCTTTCTTT. Translated, it gives CASSFKTGSNTEAFF.

A single count supports this clone. This rearrangement joins TRBV30 to TRBJ1-5; 8 nucleotides line up with TRBD1. V shed 0 bases, J shed 5 bases, and the junction held 3 bases outside the gene matches. The CDR3 totals 14 residues. CDR1 and CDR2 (germline): GTSNPN, SVGIG (reference sequence). In DNA, the CDR3 is TGTGCCTGGAGTGTCGGGACAGGCTATCAGCCCCAGCATTTT. This encodes CAWSVGTGYQPQHF.

V is TRBV5-5 and J is TRBJ2-7, with 8 bases matching TRBD1. CDR1 SGHKS and CDR2 YYEKEE come from the germline V gene (reference sequence). The V and J ends lost 2 bases and 6 bases, in that order; junction bases with no gene match: 4. CDR3 size: 13 residues. The chain's CDR3 is CASSFDRGREQYF. CDR3 bases: TGTGCCAGCAGCTTCGACAGGGGCCGCGAGCAGTACTTC.

V and J are TRBV30 and TRBJ2-1, with a weak D call TRBD1 (8 bases). The V gene lost 8 bases and the J gene lost 8 bases, with 22 bases spanning the gap. Germline V lookup: CDR1 GTSNPN, CDR2 SVGIG (reference sequence). The CDR3 runs 14 residues. DNA of the CDR3: TGTGCCAAATGGACAGGGCGGGAGAGCGATGAGCAGTTCTTC. Protein sequence: CAKWTGRESDEQFF.

This clone was counted a single time. The chain is built from TRBV28 and TRBJ1-2; D possibly corresponds to TRBD1 (5 bases). Trimming removed 7 bases from V and 1 base from J, with 10 bases in between. Germline V lookup: CDR1 MDHEN, CDR2 SYDVKM. The CDR3 runs 13 residues. CDR3 in amino acids: CASTLGGNYGYTF. The CDR3 DNA reads as TGTGCCAGCACGTTGGGGGGTAACTATGGCTACACCTTC.

In this sample, this clone turned up a few times. CDR3 in amino acids: CASSLPTGTGANVLTF. CDR3 nucleotide sequence: TGTGCCAGCAGCTTGCCTACAGGGACTGGGGCCAACGTCCTGACTTTC. The chain uses TRBV7-2 and TRBJ2-6; a weak D match, TRBD1 (6 bases). V lost 3 bases to trimming and J lost 2 bases, with 11 bases between them. The CDR3 has 16 amino acids. The germline gives CDR1 SGHTA, CDR2 FQGNSA. Together with reference TRBV7-2 and TRBJ2-6, the CDR3 gives the full variable domain: GAGVSQSPSNKVTEKGKDVELRCDPISGHTALYWYRQSLGQGLEFLIYFQGNSAPDKSGLPSDRFSAERTGGSVSTLTIQRTQQEDSAVYLCASSLPTGTGANVLTFGAGSRLTVL.

The rearrangement uses TRBV7-8 and TRBJ1-2; tentative D call: TRBD1 (6 bases). CDR1 and CDR2 (germline): SGHVS, FQNEAQ. V dropped 3 bases and J dropped 6 bases, with 14 bases sitting between them. CDR3 length equals 14 residues. CDR3 bases: TGTGCCAGCAGCTTTGCAGGGGCGTTAGATGGCTACACCTTC. It encodes CASSFAGALDGYTF. The whole variable domain, filled in from reference TRBV7-8 and TRBJ1-2, reads GAGVSQSPRYKVAKRGQDVALRCDPISGHVSLFWYQQALGQGPEFLTYFQNEAQLDKSGLPSDRFFAERPEGSVSTLKIQRTQQEDSAVYLCASSFAGALDGYTFGSGTRLTVV.

The chain carries TRBV2 and TRBJ2-1, with unresolved D. V was pared by 4 bases and J by 5 bases, with 6 bases between. The germline gives CDR1 SNHLY, CDR2 FYNNEI. The CDR3 is 12 amino acids. This CDR3 reads CASSGVNNEQFF. The CDR3 coding sequence is TGTGCCAGCAGTGGAGTAAACAATGAGCAGTTCTTC.

The chain has TRBV6-6 and TRBJ1-2; D unclear. V dropped 2 bases and J dropped 8 bases, with 15 bases sitting between them. Germline values: CDR1 MNHNY, CDR2 SVGAGI (reference sequence). The CDR3 covers 14 residues. CDR3 in amino acids: CASSYVGGAGGYTF. The CDR3 nucleotides read TGTGCCAGCAGTTACGTGGGAGGCGCTGGAGGCTACACCTTC.